This T cell receptor beta chain derives from a study of graft-versus-host responses after intestinal transplantation. Study information: Every one of the recipients received anti-thymocyte globulin induction and afterwards took tacrolimus and steroids for around 3 years.

Clones were read by immunoSEQ multiplex PCR, and TCRdb kept only the in-frame ones, dropping some. The table has about 130,000 clones, around 90% seen once; the top ten hold about 0.18%. This clone has only one observation. Its matching antigen is unknown. The CDR3 covers 14 residues. Trimming cost V 6 bases and J 0 bases; bases outside gene matches: 2. CDR1 and CDR2 (germline): MRHNA, SNTAGT. The clonotype comes from a human donor who received an intestinal transplant. The starting material was unstimulated CD4+ T cells sorted from spleen or lymph node cells, obtained before intestinal transplant. The chain employs TRBV6-4 and TRBJ2-3; 8 bases agree with TRBD1. In DNA, the CDR3 is TGTGCCAGCAGACGACAGGGGAGCACAGATACGCAGTATTTT. Its translation is CASRRQGSTDTQYF.